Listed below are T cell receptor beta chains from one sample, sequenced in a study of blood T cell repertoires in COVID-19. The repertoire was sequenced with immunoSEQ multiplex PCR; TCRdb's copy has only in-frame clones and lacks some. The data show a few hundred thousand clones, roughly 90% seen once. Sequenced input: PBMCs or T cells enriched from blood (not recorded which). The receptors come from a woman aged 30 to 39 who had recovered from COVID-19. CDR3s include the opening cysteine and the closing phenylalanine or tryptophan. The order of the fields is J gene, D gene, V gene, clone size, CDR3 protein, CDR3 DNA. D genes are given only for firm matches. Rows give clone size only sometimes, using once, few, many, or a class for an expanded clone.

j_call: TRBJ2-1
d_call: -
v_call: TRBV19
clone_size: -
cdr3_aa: CASSSQARLPNEQFF
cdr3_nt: TGTGCCAGTAGTTCGCAGGCCAGATTACCGAATGAGCAGTTCTTC

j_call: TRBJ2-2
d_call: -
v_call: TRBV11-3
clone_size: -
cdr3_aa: CASRITGTGELFF
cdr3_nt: TGTGCCAGCAGGATTACAGGCACCGGGGAGCTGTTTTTT

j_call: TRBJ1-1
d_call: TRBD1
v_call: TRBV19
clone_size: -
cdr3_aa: CASSPRDRENTEAFF
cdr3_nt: TGTGCCAGTAGTCCACGGGACAGAGAGAACACTGAAGCTTTCTTT

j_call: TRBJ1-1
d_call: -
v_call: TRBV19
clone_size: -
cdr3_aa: CASSAQGGNTEAFF
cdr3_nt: TGTGCCAGTAGTGCACAGGGTGGGAACACTGAAGCTTTCTTT

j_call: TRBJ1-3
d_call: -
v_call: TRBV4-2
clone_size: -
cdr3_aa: CASSPKNAGAGNTIYF
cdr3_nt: TGTGCCAGCAGCCCGAAAAACGCAGGGGCTGGAAACACCATATATTTT

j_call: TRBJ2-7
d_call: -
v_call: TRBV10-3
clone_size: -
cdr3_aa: CAISESPGRVYEQYF
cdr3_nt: TGTGCCATCAGTGAGTCCCCCGGCAGGGTCTACGAGCAGTACTTC

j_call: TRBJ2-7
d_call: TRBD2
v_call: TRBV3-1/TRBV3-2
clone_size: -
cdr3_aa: CASSLGTSGIYEQYF
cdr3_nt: TGTGCCAGCAGCTTAGGGACTAGCGGGATTTACGAGCAGTACTTC

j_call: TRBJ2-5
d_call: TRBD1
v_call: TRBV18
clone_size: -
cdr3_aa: CASSPTGAGETQYF
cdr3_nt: TGTGCCAGCTCACCGACAGGGGCCGGGGAGACCCAGTACTTC

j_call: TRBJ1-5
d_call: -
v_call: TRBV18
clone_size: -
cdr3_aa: CASSPSPDQPQHF
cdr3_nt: TGTGCCAGCTCACCGTCACCAGATCAGCCCCAGCATTTT

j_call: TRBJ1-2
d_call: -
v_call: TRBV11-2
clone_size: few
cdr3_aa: CASSTTGTKDWGYTF
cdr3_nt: TGTGCCAGCAGCACCACCGGGACAAAAGACTGGGGCTACACCTTC

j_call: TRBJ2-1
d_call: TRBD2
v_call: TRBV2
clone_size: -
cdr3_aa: CASRRGANEQFF
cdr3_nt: TGTGCCAGCAGGCGGGGGGCCAATGAGCAGTTCTTC

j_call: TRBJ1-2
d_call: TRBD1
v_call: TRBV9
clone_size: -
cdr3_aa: CASSPQGVDYGYTF
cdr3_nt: TGTGCCAGCAGCCCACAGGGGGTTGACTATGGCTACACCTTC

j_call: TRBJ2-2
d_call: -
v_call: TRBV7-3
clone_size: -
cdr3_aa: CASSLVYTGELFF
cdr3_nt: TGTGCCAGCAGCCTCGTATACACCGGGGAGCTGTTTTTT

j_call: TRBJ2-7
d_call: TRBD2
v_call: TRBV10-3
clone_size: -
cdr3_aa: CAISVTSGGIYEQYF
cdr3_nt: TGTGCCATCAGTGTAACTAGCGGGGGAATCTACGAGCAGTACTTC

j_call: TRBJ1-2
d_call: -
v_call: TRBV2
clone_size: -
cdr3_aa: CASSFLGRRGYTF
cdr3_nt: TGTGCCAGCAGTTTTTTGGGGCGGCGGGGCTACACCTTC

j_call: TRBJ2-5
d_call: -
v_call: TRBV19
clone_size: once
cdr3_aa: CASNTPGSQETQYF
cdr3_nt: TGTGCCAGTAACACACCAGGGTCCCAAGAGACCCAGTACTTC

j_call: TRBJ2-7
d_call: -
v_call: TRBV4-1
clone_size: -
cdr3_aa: CASSQGGVGEQYF
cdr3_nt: TGCGCCAGCAGCCAAGGGGGCGTAGGCGAGCAGTACTTC

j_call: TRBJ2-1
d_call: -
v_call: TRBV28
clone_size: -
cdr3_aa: CASSAVKLSGPYNEQFF
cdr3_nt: TGTGCCAGCAGTGCGGTTAAGTTGAGCGGACCCTACAATGAGCAGTTCTTC

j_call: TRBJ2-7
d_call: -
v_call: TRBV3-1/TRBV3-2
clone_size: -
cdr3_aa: CASSPYSSYEQYF
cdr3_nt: TGTGCCAGCAGTCCTTATAGCTCCTACGAGCAGTACTTC

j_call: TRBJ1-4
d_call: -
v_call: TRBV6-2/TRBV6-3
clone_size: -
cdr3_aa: CASSYIQTNEKLFF
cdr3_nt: TGTGCCAGCAGTTACATACAGACGAATGAAAAACTGTTTTTT

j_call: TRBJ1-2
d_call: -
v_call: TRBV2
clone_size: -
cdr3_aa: CASGGGRVSGYTF
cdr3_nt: TGTGCCAGCGGGGGGGGTCGGGTATCTGGCTACACCTTC

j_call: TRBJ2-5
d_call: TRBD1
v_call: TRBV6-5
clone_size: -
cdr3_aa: CASSSTGVLPGETQYF
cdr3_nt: TGTGCCAGCAGTTCCACAGGGGTCCTCCCTGGAGAGACCCAGTACTTC

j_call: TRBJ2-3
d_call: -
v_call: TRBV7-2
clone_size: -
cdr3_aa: CASSLGNRVPDTQYF
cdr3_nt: TGTGCCAGCAGCTTAGGTAACAGGGTCCCAGATACGCAGTATTTT

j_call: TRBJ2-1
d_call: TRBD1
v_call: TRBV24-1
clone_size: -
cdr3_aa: CATSAHGTGDNEQFF
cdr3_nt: TGTGCCACCAGTGCCCACGGGACAGGTGACAATGAGCAGTTCTTC

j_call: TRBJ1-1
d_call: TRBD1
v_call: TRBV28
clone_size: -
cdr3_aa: CASSSQGAGNTEAFF
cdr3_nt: TGTGCCAGCAGTTCACAGGGGGCAGGGAACACTGAAGCTTTCTTT

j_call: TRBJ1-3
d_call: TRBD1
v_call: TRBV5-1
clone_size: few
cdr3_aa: CASSSTGVGNTIYF
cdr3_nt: TGCGCCAGCAGCTCGACAGGGGTGGGAAACACCATATATTTT

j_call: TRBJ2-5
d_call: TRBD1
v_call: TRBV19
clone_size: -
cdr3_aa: CASIGDRNQETQYF
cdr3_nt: TGTGCCAGTATTGGGGACAGAAACCAAGAGACCCAGTACTTC

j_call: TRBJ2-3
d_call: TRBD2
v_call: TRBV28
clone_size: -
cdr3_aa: CASSHGTLAADTQYF
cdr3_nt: TGTGCCAGCAGCCACGGGACGCTAGCGGCAGATACGCAGTATTTT

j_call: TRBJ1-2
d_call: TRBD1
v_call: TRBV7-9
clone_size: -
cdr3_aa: CASSSRDSFYGYTF
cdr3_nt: TGTGCCAGCAGCTCTAGGGACAGCTTCTATGGCTACACCTTC